One sample yielded the 19 T cell receptor beta chains listed below, sequenced in a study of blood T cell repertoires in COVID-19. The repertoire was sequenced with immunoSEQ multiplex PCR; TCRdb's copy has only in-frame clones and lacks some. Here the sample spans fewer than 300,000 clones, approximately 91% being singletons. Source material: PBMCs or T cells enriched from blood (not recorded which). Receptors originate from a woman in her thirties or forties with acute COVID-19.

The V and J genes are TRBV28 and TRBJ1-2, with TRBD1 identical over 7 bases. V shed 10 bases, J shed 8 bases, and the junction held 10 bases outside the gene matches. CDR1 and CDR2 from the germline V gene are MDHEN and SYDVKM. This CDR3 spans 12 amino acids. The DNA for the CDR3 is TGTGCCATATCGACAGGGCCGGGAGGCTACACCTTC. Translated: CAISTGPGGYTF.

The rearrangement joins TRBV10-3 to TRBJ1-3; D is unresolved. Trimming pared 8 bases from V and 0 bases from J, leaving 11 bases between. This CDR3 comprises 14 residues. From germline, CDR1 is ENHRY and CDR2 SYGVKD. CDR3 loop: CAIRLDSSGNTIYF. The CDR3 coding sequence is TGTGCCATCCGACTAGATTCCTCTGGAAACACCATATATTTT.

This clone was recorded only once. J is TRBJ1-3 and V is TRBV5-1; D gene unclear. Germline V lookup: CDR1 SGHRS, CDR2 YFSETQ. V was clipped by 4 bases and J by 10 bases, with 18 bases between them. The CDR3 consists of 14 residues. The CDR3 is CASSKGLLERTIYF. In nucleotides, the CDR3 is TGCGCCAGCAGCAAAGGACTCTTGGAAAGGACCATATATTTT.

The chain combines TRBV2 with TRBJ1-1; D ambiguous. The CDR3 is 12 residues long. Trimming took off 5 bases at V and 5 bases at J, with 9 bases between the two ends. Germline loops: CDR1 SNHLY, CDR2 FYNNEI. CDR3 sequence (DNA): TGTGCCAGCAGTATCCGAGGGACTGAAGCTTTCTTT. This translates into CASSIRGTEAFF. The variable domain in full, with the rest retrieved from reference TRBV2 and TRBJ1-1, is EPEVTQTPSHQVTQMGQEVILRCVPISNHLYFYWYRQILGQKVEFLVSFYNNEISEKSEIFDDQFSVERPDGSNFTLKIRSTKLEDSAMYFCASSIRGTEAFFGQGTRLTVV.

The J gene is TRBJ2-5, the V gene TRBV5-4; a weak D match, TRBD1 (5 bases). Trimming removed 4 bases from V and 2 bases from J, with 6 bases in between. Germline CDR1 reads SGHNT; CDR2 reads YYREEE (reference sequence). This CDR3 is 12 amino acids long. The CDR3 protein is CASSRQQETQYF. In DNA form, the CDR3 reads TGTGCCAGCAGCCGACAGCAAGAGACCCAGTACTTC. Full variable domain (rest looked up from reference TRBV5-4 and TRBJ2-5): ETGVTQSPTHLIKTRGQQVTLRCSSQSGHNTVSWYQQALGQGPQFIFQYYREEENGRGNFPPRFSGLQFPNYSSELNVNALELDDSALYLCASSRQQETQYFGPGTRLLVL.

The gene calls are TRBV11-3 and TRBJ2-7; perhaps TRBD1 as D (5 bases). V gave up 5 bases and J gave up 2 bases, with 19 bases separating them. The germline gives CDR1 SGHNT, CDR2 YENEEA. CDR3 length: 16 amino acids. The CDR3 coding sequence is TGTGCCAGCAGCCCCCAGGTGGGGCTGGAAACCTACGAGCAGTACTTC. Its protein is CASSPQVGLETYEQYF.

Only one count was recorded for this clone. The V and J genes are TRBV30 and TRBJ2-7; TRBD2 matches at 12 bases. The ends lost 0 bases at V and 2 bases at J; junction bases unmatched: 5. Germline V gene lookup returns CDR1 GTSNPN and CDR2 SVGIG (reference sequence). The CDR3 is made up of 16 amino acids. CDR3: CAWSVPSGRAAYEQYF. The CDR3 region has the DNA TGTGCCTGGAGTGTGCCTAGCGGGAGGGCGGCCTACGAGCAGTACTTC.

The V call is TRBV29-1, the J call TRBJ1-1; the D is unclear. Trimming removed 6 bases from V and 6 bases from J, with 17 bases in between. The V gene's germline CDR1 is SQVTM and CDR2 ANQGSEA. The CDR3 loop spans 13 amino acids. The CDR3 nucleotides read TGCAGCGTGGTGGGAGGGATTCGCGCTGAAGCTTTCTTT. This encodes CSVVGGIRAEAFF.

V and J are TRBV3-1 (or the pseudogene TRBV3-2) and TRBJ1-6; D is ambiguous. The CDR3 has 11 amino acids. The V gene's germline CDR1 is LGHDT and CDR2 YNNKEL (reference sequence). Trimming took off 11 bases at V and 5 bases at J, with 7 bases between the two ends. CDR3 sequence: CASGNNSPLHF. The CDR3 nucleotides read TGTGCCTCCGGTAATAATTCACCCCTCCACTTT.

The chain carries TRBV11-2 and TRBJ2-3; TRBD1 might be the D (6 bases). The V end was cut by 4 bases, the J end by 2 bases, with 16 bases between. There are 16 residues in the CDR3. CDR1 and CDR2 from the germline V gene are SGHAT and FQNNGV. CDR3 in DNA: TGTGCCAGCAGCTCTGAAACAGGGTCCACCACAGATACGCAGTATTTT. Its protein is CASSSETGSTTDTQYF.

The rearrangement uses TRBV18 and TRBJ1-2; 9 bases map to TRBD1. Trimming took 3 bases from V and 5 from J; bases not matched to a gene: 7. Germline V gene data show CDR1 as KGHSH and CDR2 as LQKENI. The CDR3 covers 15 residues. The CDR3: CASSPRQGERYGYTF. The CDR3 nucleotides read TGTGCCAGCTCACCCCGACAGGGGGAACGTTATGGCTACACCTTC.

This chain connects TRBV19 to TRBJ1-4; 8 nucleotides align to TRBD1. The CDR3 has 14 residues. Germline values: CDR1 LNHDA, CDR2 SQIVND (reference sequence). Losses at the gene ends were 6 bases for V and 2 bases for J; bases not matched to a gene: 2. CDR3 DNA: TGTGCCAGTAGAAACAGGGGGACTAATGAAAAACTGTTTTTT. Encoded protein: CASRNRGTNEKLFF.

This clone appeared a single time. The rearrangement uses TRBV7-2 and TRBJ2-5; TRBD1 is a possible D gene (6 bases). The V and J ends lost 3 bases and 2 bases respectively, with 16 bases between them. The length of the CDR3 is 16 residues. Germline CDR1 and CDR2: SGHTA and FQGNSA. The DNA for the CDR3 is TGTGCCAGCAGCTTCGCCTTGGGGACACTGCAAGAGACCCAGTACTTC. It encodes CASSFALGTLQETQYF.

The chain links TRBV2 to TRBJ1-4, with 8 nucleotides matching TRBD1. Germline V gives CDR1 SNHLY, CDR2 FYNNEI. V gave up 5 bases and J gave up 5 bases; unmatched junction bases: 10. This CDR3 is 16 amino acids long. In DNA, the CDR3 is TGTGCCAGCAGTTTCGACAGGGGCGGAGAAAATGAAAAACTGTTTTTT. Protein sequence: CASSFDRGGENEKLFF.

The CDR3 loop reads CAWIGGRVTGELFF. The CDR3, as DNA: TGTGCCTGGATAGGGGGACGGGTCACCGGGGAGCTGTTTTTT. The genes are TRBV30 and TRBJ2-2, with D tentatively TRBD1 (6 bases). The CDR3 loop spans 14 amino acids. The V and J ends lost 4 bases and 4 bases respectively, with 13 bases between them. CDR1 and CDR2 (germline): GTSNPN, SVGIG (reference sequence).

The gene calls are TRBV6-2 or TRBV6-3 and TRBJ2-6; D is ambiguous. This CDR3 region has 14 residues. Trimming took 4 bases from V and 0 from J, leaving 4 bases between them. Germline-derived CDR1 and CDR2 are MNHEY and SVGEGT. CDR3 loop: CASSFSSGANVLTF. Here the CDR3 DNA reads TGTGCCAGCAGTTTTAGCTCTGGGGCCAACGTCCTGACTTTC.

V usage is TRBV2 and J usage is TRBJ1-5; TRBD1 aligns across 10 bases. CDR3 length: 13 residues. Trimming cost V 6 bases and J 7 bases; bases outside gene matches: 3. Germline values: CDR1 SNHLY, CDR2 FYNNEI. The CDR3 DNA reads as TGTGCCAGCAGGACAGGGGGCGGGCAGCCCCAGCATTTT. Translation: CASRTGGGQPQHF.

This clone has more than one count but fewer than ten. The rearrangement links TRBV19 to TRBJ2-6, with unresolved D. Per the germline V gene, CDR1 is LNHDA and CDR2 is SQIVND (reference sequence). V lost 5 bases and J lost 0, with 11 bases in between. This CDR3 has 16 residues. The chain's CDR3 is CASSLGMSSGANVLTF. For the CDR3, the DNA is TGTGCCAGTAGTCTAGGCATGAGCTCTGGGGCCAACGTCCTGACTTTC.

The V and J genes are TRBV5-4 and TRBJ2-7; 10 bases map to TRBD2. CDR1 and CDR2 from the germline V gene are SGHNT and YYREEE (reference sequence). The CDR3 sequence is 15 residues long. V was clipped by 4 bases and J by 0 bases; unmatched bases: 4. CDR3 region: CASSPWTSGSYEQYF. CDR3 nucleotide sequence: TGTGCCAGCAGCCCCTGGACTAGCGGCTCCTACGAGCAGTACTTC.